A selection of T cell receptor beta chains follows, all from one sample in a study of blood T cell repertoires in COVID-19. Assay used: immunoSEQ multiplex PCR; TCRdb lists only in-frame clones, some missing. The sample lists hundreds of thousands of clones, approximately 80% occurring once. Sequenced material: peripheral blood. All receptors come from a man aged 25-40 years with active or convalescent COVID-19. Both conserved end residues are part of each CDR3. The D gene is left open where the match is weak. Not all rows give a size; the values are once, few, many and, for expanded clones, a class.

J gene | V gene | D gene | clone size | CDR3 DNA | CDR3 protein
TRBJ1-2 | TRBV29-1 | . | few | TGCAGCGTTGACAAGCCTAACTATGGCTACACCTTC | CSVDKPNYGYTF
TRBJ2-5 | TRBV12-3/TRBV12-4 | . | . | TGTGCCATCCAGGAGGACGGGGAGACCCAGTACTTC | CAIQEDGETQYF
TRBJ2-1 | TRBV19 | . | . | TGTGCCAGTAGTATAGGGAGCTCCTACAATGAGCAGTTCTTC | CASSIGSSYNEQFF
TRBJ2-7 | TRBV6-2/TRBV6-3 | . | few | TGTGCCAGCAGTTACCCCGGAGCAGGGAAGTACGAGCAGTACTTC | CASSYPGAGKYEQYF
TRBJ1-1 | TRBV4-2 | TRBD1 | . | TGTGCCAGCAGCCTCCGGACAGGGGACACTGAAGCTTTCTTT | CASSLRTGDTEAFF
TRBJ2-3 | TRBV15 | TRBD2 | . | TGTGCCACCAGCAGAGATTGGGGGGGAGATACGCAGTATTTT | CATSRDWGGDTQYF
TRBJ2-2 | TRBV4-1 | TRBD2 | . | TGCGCCAGCAGCCAAAGCGGGGGATTTCTGACCGGGGAGCTGTTTTTT | CASSQSGGFLTGELFF
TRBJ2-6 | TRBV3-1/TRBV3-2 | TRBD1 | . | TGTGCCAGCAGCCACGACAGGGTCGGTGGGGCCAACGTCCTGACTTTC | CASSHDRVGGANVLTF
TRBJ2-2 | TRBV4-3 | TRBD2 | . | TGCGCCAGCAGCCAAGAGATCGGAGGGAGGGCCAGGGAGCTGTTTTTT | CASSQEIGGRARELFF
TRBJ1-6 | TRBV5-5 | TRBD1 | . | TGTGCCAGCGGGACAGGGAATAATTCACCCCTCCACTTT | CASGTGNNSPLHF
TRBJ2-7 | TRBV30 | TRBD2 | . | TGTGCCTGGAGGAGTCTTGGGACTAGCGGGAGTAAACACGAGCAGTACTTC | CAWRSLGTSGSKHEQYF
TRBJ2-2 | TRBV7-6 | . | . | TGTGCCAGCAGCCCACGGGGAGAAGGAACCGGGGAGCTGTTTTTT | CASSPRGEGTGELFF
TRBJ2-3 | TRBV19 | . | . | TGTGCCAGTAGTATAGATATCAAGGGGTACGGCACAGATACGCAGTATTTT | CASSIDIKGYGTDTQYF
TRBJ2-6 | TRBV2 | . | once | TGTGCCAGCAGACTAGCAAACTCTGGGGCCAACGTCCTGACTTTC | CASRLANSGANVLTF
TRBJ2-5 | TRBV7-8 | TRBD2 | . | TGTGCCAGCAGCCGGGACTACGGAGAGACCCAGTACTTC | CASSRDYGETQYF
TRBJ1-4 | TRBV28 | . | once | TGTGCCAGCAGCTTTATCGGGGAGGGCGCAGGTGAAAAACTGTTTTTT | CASSFIGEGAGEKLFF
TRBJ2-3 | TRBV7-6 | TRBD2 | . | TGTGCCAGCAGCACCCCCTCTGCGGGGGTAACAGATACGCAGTATTTT | CASSTPSAGVTDTQYF
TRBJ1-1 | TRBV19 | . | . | TGTGCCAGTAAGAAGGGAGACGCGAACACTGAAGCTTTCTTT | CASKKGDANTEAFF
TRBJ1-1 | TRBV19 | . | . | TGTGCCAGTAGTACTCAGGGGTGGACTGAAGCTTTCTTT | CASSTQGWTEAFF
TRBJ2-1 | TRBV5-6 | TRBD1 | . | TGTGCCAGCAGCCCGACAGGGGGCGCCCACAATGAGCAGTTCTTC | CASSPTGGAHNEQFF
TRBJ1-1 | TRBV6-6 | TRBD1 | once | TGTGCCTCGGGGCGGGACAGGCTGAACACTGAAGCTTTCTTT | CASGRDRLNTEAFF
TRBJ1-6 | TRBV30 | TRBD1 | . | TGTGCCTGGAGTAGACAGGGTAGTTCACCCCTCCACTTT | CAWSRQGSSPLHF
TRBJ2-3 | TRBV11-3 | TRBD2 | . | TGTGCCAGCAGTTCAGCGGGACCTCAGGAGGATACGCAGTATTTT | CASSSAGPQEDTQYF
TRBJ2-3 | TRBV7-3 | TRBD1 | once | TGTGCCAGCAGCTTAATGCATGAAGGGGGCGCAGATACGCAGTATTTT | CASSLMHEGGADTQYF
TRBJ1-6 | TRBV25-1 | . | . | TGTGCCAGCGGCCTTAATTCACCCCTCCACTTT | CASGLNSPLHF
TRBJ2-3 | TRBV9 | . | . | TGTGCCAGCAGCGTAGATGAGGGAGCTAGCACAGATACGCAGTATTTT | CASSVDEGASTDTQYF
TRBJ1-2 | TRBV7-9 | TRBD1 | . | TGTGCCAGCAGCCACACCGGGACAGGGGACTATGGCTACACCTTC | CASSHTGTGDYGYTF
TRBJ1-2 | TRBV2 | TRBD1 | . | TGTGCCAGCAGGGATCTAGGACAGGGTCTCTATGGCTACACCTTC | CASRDLGQGLYGYTF
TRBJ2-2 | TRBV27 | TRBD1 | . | TGTGCCAGCAGTATAATGACAGGGGCCGGGGAGCTGTTTTTT | CASSIMTGAGELFF
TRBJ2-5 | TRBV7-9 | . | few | TGTGCCAGCAGCTTACCCCAGGGAGAGACCCAGTACTTC | CASSLPQGETQYF
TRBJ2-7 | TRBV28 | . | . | TGTGCCAGCAGTTTCCGGGGATTACCCTACGAGCAGTACTTC | CASSFRGLPYEQYF